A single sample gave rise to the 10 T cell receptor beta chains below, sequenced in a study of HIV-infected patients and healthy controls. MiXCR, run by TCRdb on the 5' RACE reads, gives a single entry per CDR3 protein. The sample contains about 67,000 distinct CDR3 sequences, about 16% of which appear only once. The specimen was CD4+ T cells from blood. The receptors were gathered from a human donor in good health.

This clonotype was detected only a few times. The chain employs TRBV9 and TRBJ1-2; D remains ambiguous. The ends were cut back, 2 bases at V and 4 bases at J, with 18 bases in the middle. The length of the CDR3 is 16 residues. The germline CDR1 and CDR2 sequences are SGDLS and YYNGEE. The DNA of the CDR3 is TGTGCCAGCAGCGTCGACCCAGGACTGTCGTCCTATGGCTACACCTTC. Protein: CASSVDPGLSSYGYTF.

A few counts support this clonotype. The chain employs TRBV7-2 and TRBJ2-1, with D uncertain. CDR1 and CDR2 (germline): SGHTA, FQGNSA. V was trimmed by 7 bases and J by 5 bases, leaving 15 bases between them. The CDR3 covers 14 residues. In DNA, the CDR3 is TGTGCCAGCACCGGCGGAGTCCCGGACAATGAGCAGTTCTTC. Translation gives CASTGGVPDNEQFF.

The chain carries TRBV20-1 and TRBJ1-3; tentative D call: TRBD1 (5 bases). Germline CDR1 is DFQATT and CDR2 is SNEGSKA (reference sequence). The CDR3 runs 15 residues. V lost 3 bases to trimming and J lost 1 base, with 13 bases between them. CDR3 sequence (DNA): TGCAGTGCTAGGGGGGGAGTTTGGTCTGGAAACACCATATATTTT. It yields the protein CSARGGVWSGNTIYF.

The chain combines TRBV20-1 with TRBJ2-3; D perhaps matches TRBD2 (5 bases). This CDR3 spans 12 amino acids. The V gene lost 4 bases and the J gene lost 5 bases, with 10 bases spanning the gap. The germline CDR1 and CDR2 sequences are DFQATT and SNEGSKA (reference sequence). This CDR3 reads CSATAEGDTQYF. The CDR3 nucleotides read TGCAGTGCTACGGCAGAGGGAGATACGCAGTATTTT.

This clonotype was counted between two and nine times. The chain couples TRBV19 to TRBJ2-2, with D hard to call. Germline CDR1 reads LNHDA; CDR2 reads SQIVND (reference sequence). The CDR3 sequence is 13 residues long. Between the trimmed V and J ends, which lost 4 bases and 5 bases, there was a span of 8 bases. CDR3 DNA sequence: TGTGCCAGTAGTACCGCATTTACCGGGGAGCTGTTTTTT. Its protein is CASSTAFTGELFF. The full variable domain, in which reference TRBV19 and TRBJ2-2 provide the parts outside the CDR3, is DGGITQSPKYLFRKEGQNVTLSCEQNLNHDAMYWYRQDPGQGLRLIYYSQIVNDFQKGDIAEGYSVSREKKESFPLTVTSAQKNPTAFYLCASSTAFTGELFFGEGSRLTVL.

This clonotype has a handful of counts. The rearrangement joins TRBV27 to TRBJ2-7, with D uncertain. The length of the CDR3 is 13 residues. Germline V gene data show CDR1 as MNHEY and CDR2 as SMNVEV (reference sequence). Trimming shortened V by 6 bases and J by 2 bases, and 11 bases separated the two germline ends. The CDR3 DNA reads TGTGCCAGCAGCCGGACGGGTCCCTACGAGCAGTACTTC. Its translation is CASSRTGPYEQYF.

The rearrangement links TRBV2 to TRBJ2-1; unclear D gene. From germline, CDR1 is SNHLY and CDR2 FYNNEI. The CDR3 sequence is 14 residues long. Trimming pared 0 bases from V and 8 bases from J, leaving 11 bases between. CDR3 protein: CASSEARPPHEQFF. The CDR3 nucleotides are TGTGCCAGCAGTGAAGCCCGACCCCCCCATGAGCAGTTCTTC.

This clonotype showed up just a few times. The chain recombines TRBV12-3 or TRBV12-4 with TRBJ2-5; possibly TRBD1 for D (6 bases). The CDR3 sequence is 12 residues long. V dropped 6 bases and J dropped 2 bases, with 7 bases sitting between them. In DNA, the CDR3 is TGTGCCAGCAGCAGGGGACAAGAGACCCAGTACTTC. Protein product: CASSRGQETQYF.

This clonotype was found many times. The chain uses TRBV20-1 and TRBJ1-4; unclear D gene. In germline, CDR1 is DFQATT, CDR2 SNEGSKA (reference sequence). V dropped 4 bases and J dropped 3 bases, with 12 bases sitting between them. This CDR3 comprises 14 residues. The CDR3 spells CSAIISAANEKLFF. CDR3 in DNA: TGCAGTGCTATTATATCCGCCGCTAATGAAAAACTGTTTTTT.

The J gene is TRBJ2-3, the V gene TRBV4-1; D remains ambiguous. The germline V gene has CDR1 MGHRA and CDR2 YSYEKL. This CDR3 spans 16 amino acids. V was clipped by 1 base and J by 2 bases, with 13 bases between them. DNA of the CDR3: TGCGCCAGCAGCCAAGTAAATCTCGTGGCCACAGATACGCAGTATTTT. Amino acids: CASSQVNLVATDTQYF.